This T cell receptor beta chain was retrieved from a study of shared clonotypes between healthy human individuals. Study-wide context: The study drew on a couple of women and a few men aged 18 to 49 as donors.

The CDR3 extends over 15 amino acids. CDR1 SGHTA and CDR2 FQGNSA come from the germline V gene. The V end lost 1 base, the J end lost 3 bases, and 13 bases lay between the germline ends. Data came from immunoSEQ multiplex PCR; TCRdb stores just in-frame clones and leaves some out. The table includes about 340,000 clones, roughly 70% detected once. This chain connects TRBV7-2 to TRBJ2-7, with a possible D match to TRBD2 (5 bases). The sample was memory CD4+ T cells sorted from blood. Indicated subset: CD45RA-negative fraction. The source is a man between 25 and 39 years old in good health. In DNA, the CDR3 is TGTGCCAGCAGCTTAGTGATAACGGGGTACTACGAGCAGTACTTC. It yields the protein CASSLVITGYYEQYF.